These 13 T cell receptor beta chains were sequenced from one sample in a study of T-cell reconstitution after alpha-beta-depleted transplantation in children. Preparation of the TCRbeta library involved a method that used unique molecular identifiers. TCRdb re-analysed the PCR reads in MiXCR, keeping a single row per CDR3 protein. The sample consists of hundreds of thousands of distinct CDR3 sequences, approximately 17% of them appearing once. The sample here was PBMCs from the stem cell graft donor, taken from the stem cell graft. The receptors were sampled from a human donor who donated a stem cell graft to a child with acute myeloid leukemia.

A few counts support this clonotype. The V call is TRBV28, the J call TRBJ1-5; D gene ambiguous. Trimming left V 7 bases short and J 7 bases short, with 17 bases between. Germline V gene sequence: CDR1 MDHEN, CDR2 SYDVKM. The CDR3 is 14 amino acids. The CDR3 spells CASTPSGLGQPQHF. CDR3 nucleotides: TGTGCCAGCACCCCATCGGGGTTAGGGCAGCCCCAGCATTTT.

This clonotype was counted ten times or more. The chain recombines TRBV20-1 with TRBJ2-7, with a weak D call TRBD2 (6 bases). Germline CDR1 DFQATT, CDR2 SNEGSKA (reference sequence). The V end lost 6 bases, the J end lost 1 base, and 16 bases lay between the germline ends. The CDR3 has 14 residues. The CDR3 loop reads CSATSPGGSYEQYV. In nucleotides, the CDR3 is TGCAGTGCCACATCGCCTGGGGGGTCCTACGAGCAGTACGTC.

This sequence joins TRBV6-1 and TRBJ1-5, with 7 bases fitting TRBD1. V dropped 1 base and J dropped 5; count of bases not matched to a gene: 5. This CDR3 is built from 15 residues. The germline CDR1 and CDR2 sequences are MNHNS and SASEGT. The DNA for the CDR3 is TGTGCCAGCAGTGAAGGACAGGGCCTGTATCAGCCCCAGCATTTT. Translation gives CASSEGQGLYQPQHF.

The chain links TRBV15 to TRBJ1-4; D is unresolved. The CDR3 is 17 amino acids. V lost 0 bases to trimming and J lost 0 bases, with 11 bases between them. Germline V gives CDR1 LNHNV, CDR2 YYDKDF (reference sequence). For the CDR3, the DNA is TGTGCCACCAGCAGAGAGCCTTCAGGTTCAACTAATGAAAAACTGTTTTTT. It specifies CATSREPSGSTNEKLFF.

This clonotype was seen many times. This sequence joins TRBV6-5 and TRBJ1-1; D is possibly TRBD1 (5 bases). Deletions cut 11 bases from V and 2 bases from J, with 12 bases between. The germline CDR1 and CDR2 sequences are MNHEY and SVGAGI. CDR3 size: 12 residues. CDR3 sequence (DNA): TGTGCCGCCAGGGCGGATAACACTGAAGCTTTCTTT. It encodes CAARADNTEAFF.

CDR3 sequence: CASSIIQGNQPQHF. The CDR3 coding sequence is TGTGCCAGTAGTATTATCCAGGGAAATCAGCCCCAGCATTTT. The V gene is TRBV19, the J gene TRBJ1-5, with a weak D call TRBD1 (5 bases). This CDR3 region has 14 residues. V was pared by 3 bases and J by 4 bases, with 10 bases between. Germline lookup yields CDR1 LNHDA and CDR2 SQIVND (reference sequence).

This clonotype was counted at least ten times. The rearrangement links TRBV20-1 to TRBJ1-6, with no clear D. This CDR3 comprises 16 residues. The V gene's germline CDR1 is DFQATT and CDR2 SNEGSKA (reference sequence). V was shortened by 3 bases and J by 2 bases, with 14 bases between the two germline ends. CDR3 residues: CSASTVIGTYNSPLHF. The DNA for the CDR3 is TGCAGTGCTAGCACTGTGATTGGCACCTATAATTCACCCCTCCACTTT.

The gene calls are TRBV6-5 and TRBJ1-3; D is perhaps TRBD1 (6 bases). V lost 0 bases to trimming and J lost 0 bases, with 12 bases between them. The CDR3 spans 17 residues. The germline CDR1 and CDR2 sequences are MNHEY and SVGAGI. The CDR3 loop reads CASSYSDSSYSGNTIYF. Written as DNA, the CDR3 is TGTGCCAGCAGTTACTCGGACAGTTCTTACTCTGGAAACACCATATATTTT.

This clonotype has only a few counts. V is TRBV6-5 and J is TRBJ2-1; D remains ambiguous. The CDR3 has 12 residues. CDR1 is MNHEY and CDR2 is SVGAGI in the germline V gene. V lost 0 bases to trimming and J lost 8 bases, with 5 bases between them. CDR3 bases: TGTGCCAGCAGTTACTCGATGGATGAGCAGTTCTTC. Protein product: CASSYSMDEQFF.

This clonotype was recorded many times. This chain links TRBV6-5 with TRBJ1-4, with TRBD1 as a possible D gene (5 bases). Germline-derived CDR1 and CDR2 are MNHEY and SVGAGI. V lost 0 bases and J lost 8, with 19 bases in between. This CDR3 spans 17 amino acids. CDR3 residues: CASSYSFWGGSTEKLFF. In nucleotides, the CDR3 is TGTGCCAGCAGTTACTCCTTTTGGGGGGGGTCTACAGAAAAACTGTTTTTT.

This clonotype was seen a few times. The V and J genes are TRBV6-4 and TRBJ2-2, with D hard to call. Trimming took off 3 bases at V and 3 bases at J, with 8 bases between the two ends. Germline CDR1 and CDR2: MRHNA and SNTAGT. The CDR3 totals 14 residues. The CDR3, as DNA: TGTGCCAGCAGTGAGAGGCCCCACACCGGGGAGCTGTTTTTT. Translating it yields CASSERPHTGELFF.

Many counts were recorded for this clonotype. The chain combines TRBV20-1 with TRBJ2-1; 10 bases align to TRBD2. The CDR3 covers 15 residues. The J segment lost 5 bases and the V segment lost 4 bases, leaving 8 bases of the junction unmatched. In germline, CDR1 is DFQATT, CDR2 SNEGSKA (reference sequence). The CDR3 DNA reads TGCAGTGCTATTTGGACTAGCGGACAAAACAATGAGCAGTTCTTC. Protein product: CSAIWTSGQNNEQFF.

This clonotype was seen at least ten times. The V gene is TRBV27, the J gene TRBJ2-2; D is uncertain. Trimming cost V 9 bases and J 6 bases, with 20 bases left between them. CDR1 is MNHEY and CDR2 is SMNVEV in the germline V gene (reference sequence). The CDR3 has 15 residues. The CDR3 sequence: CASRAIPRYPGELFF. The CDR3 coding sequence is TGTGCCAGTAGGGCCATCCCCAGATACCCCGGGGAGCTGTTTTTT.